This T cell receptor (beta chain) was sequenced during a study of T cell responses to AZD1222 COVID-19 vaccine. Broader study findings: Baseline seropositivity occurred in only a handful of AZD1222 recipients. There were mostly white British donors and more females than males, and clonal diversity was possibly underestimated. Mapped onto spike, vaccine-associated CD4 TCRs spanned it and were dominant at 160-218 and 743-854.

Turning to this clone: Its antigen remains unknown.

The V and J ends lost 5 bases and 2 bases respectively, with 8 bases between them. The germline CDR1 and CDR2 sequences are MGHDK and SYGVNS. The CDR3 covers 13 residues. Second doses were pooled across both intervals (about 4 or about 12 weeks). TCRdb's copy holds only in-frame clones and misses some; the assay was immunoSEQ multiplex PCR. The sample shows 120,000 to 150,000 clones, about 86% of them seen only once. The sequence came from an adult who received the AZD1222 COVID-19 vaccine. This material consisted of peripheral blood, taken 28 days after the second AZD1222 dose. The rearrangement uses TRBV25-1 and TRBJ2-3; D might be TRBD2 (5 bases). This CDR3 is CASSPLDTDTQYF. CDR3 nucleotide sequence: TGTGCCAGCAGTCCACTAGACACAGATACGCAGTATTTT.